What follows are 20 T cell receptor beta chains derived from one specimen sequenced in a study of low-dose radiotherapy and immunotherapy resistance in tumors. Primers used for first-strand cDNA, a TRAV- and TRBV-specific set, covered both alpha and beta chains. The authors amplified TCRs for 20 PCR cycles with a constant-region primer and a V-primer adapter. TCRdb re-analysed the reads in MiXCR, keeping a single row per CDR3 protein. Among some 71,000 distinct CDR3 sequences, around 31% were seen once, and the ten largest hold roughly 10%. Time point of the sample: before trial treatment. The sample in question was PBMCs, obtained before treatment. These receptors were obtained from a female donor with ovarian cancer.

As concerns this clonotype: This is likely an artifact of a read error, given a far larger clone one base away. The chain is built from TRBV6-8 and TRBJ1-3, with TRBD1 matching 7 bases. The CDR3 sequence is 14 residues long. From germline, CDR1 is MNHGY and CDR2 SAAAGT. The CDR3 loop reads CASSRRTGGKTIYF. The CDR3 DNA sequence: TGTGCCAGCAGTCGTCGGACAGGTGGAAAAACCATATATTTT.

To note about this clonotype: This likely stems from a read error, as it lies one base from a far larger clone. The chain joins TRBV6-1 to TRBJ2-1; 13 bases agree with TRBD2. CDR1 is MNHNS, CDR2 SASEGT, per germline. V shed 6 bases, J shed 10 bases, and the junction held 6 bases outside the gene matches. The CDR3 runs to 14 residues. CDR3 amino acids: CASSTGTSGTEQFF. The CDR3 region has the DNA TGTGCCAGCAGCACCGGGACTAGCGGGACCGAGCAGTTCTTC.

This clonotype was seen ten or more times. The chain is built from TRBV20-1 and TRBJ2-2, with TRBD2 identical over 10 bases. Trimming took 1 base from V and 1 from J; bases not matched to a gene: 0. Germline V gene data show CDR1 as DFQATT and CDR2 as SNEGSKA (reference sequence). CDR3 size: 15 residues. The CDR3 sequence: CSARASGRNTGELFF. DNA of the CDR3: TGCAGTGCTAGAGCTAGCGGGAGGAACACCGGGGAGCTGTTTTTT.

In its sample, this clonotype ranks as medium-sized (0.01 to 0.1%). The chain combines TRBV5-4 with TRBJ2-1, with 8 bases identical to TRBD2. Trimming cost V 3 bases and J 4 bases; bases outside gene matches: 9. The CDR3 covers 16 residues. Germline V CDR1 and CDR2: SGHNT, YYREEE (reference sequence). The CDR3 nucleotides are TGTGCCAGCAGCTCGGGCCGACTAGCGAGATACAATGAGCAGTTCTTC. Amino acid sequence: CASSSGRLARYNEQFF. Based on the CDR3 plus reference TRBV5-4 and TRBJ2-1, the full variable domain is ETGVTQSPTHLIKTRGQQVTLRCSSQSGHNTVSWYQQALGQGPQFIFQYYREEENGRGNFPPRFSGLQFPNYSSELNVNALELDDSALYLCASSSGRLARYNEQFFGPGTRLTVL.

In this sample, this clonotype turned up many times. V is TRBV7-2 and J is TRBJ1-1; TRBD1 is a possible D gene (5 bases). Germline values: CDR1 SGHTA, CDR2 FQGNSA. This CDR3 comprises 15 residues. Trimming left V 2 bases short and J 0 bases short, with 10 bases between. CDR3 in amino acids: CASSLNGGVNTEAFF. The CDR3 DNA reads as TGTGCCAGCAGCTTAAATGGGGGGGTGAACACTGAAGCTTTCTTT. Variable domain in full (rest from reference TRBV7-2 and TRBJ1-1): GAGVSQSPSNKVTEKGKDVELRCDPISGHTALYWYRQSLGQGLEFLIYFQGNSAPDKSGLPSDRFSAERTGGSVSTLTIQRTQQEDSAVYLCASSLNGGVNTEAFFGQGTRLTVV.

Ten or more counts support this clonotype. The V gene is TRBV19, the J gene TRBJ2-3, with D unclear. The CDR3 has 13 amino acids. Between the trimmed V and J ends, which lost 5 bases and 5 bases, there was a span of 11 bases. CDR1 LNHDA and CDR2 SQIVND come from the germline V gene (reference sequence). The CDR3 nucleotides read TGTGCCAGTAGTCCCCGTAGAGGAGATACGCAGTATTTT. Its translation is CASSPRRGDTQYF. The variable domain in full, with the rest retrieved from reference TRBV19 and TRBJ2-3, is DGGITQSPKYLFRKEGQNVTLSCEQNLNHDAMYWYRQDPGQGLRLIYYSQIVNDFQKGDIAEGYSVSREKKESFPLTVTSAQKNPTAFYLCASSPRRGDTQYFGPGTRLTVL.

V gene TRBV9 combines with J gene TRBJ2-2, with no clear D. Per germline, CDR1 SGDLS and CDR2 YYNGEE. The CDR3 length is 14 residues. The V end was cut by 0 bases, the J end by 0 bases, with 3 bases between. The CDR3 DNA is TGTGCCAGCAGCGTAGACCCGAACACCGGGGAGCTGTTTTTT. As protein: CASSVDPNTGELFF.

This clonotype was picked up one time. V gene TRBV4-3 combines with J gene TRBJ1-1; 11 positions match TRBD1. Trimming cost V 4 bases and J 2 bases; bases outside gene matches: 9. Per the germline V gene, CDR1 is LGHNA and CDR2 is YSLEER. This CDR3 has 17 amino acids. The CDR3 DNA follows: TGCGCCAGCAGCCCGTCCCGGGACAGGGGGGTTAACACTGAAGCTTTCTTT. It codes for CASSPSRDRGVNTEAFF.

Only a few counts were recorded for this clonotype. The chain is built from TRBV18 and TRBJ2-5; 8 bases map to TRBD2. Germline lookup yields CDR1 KGHSH and CDR2 LQKENI. The V segment lost 2 bases and the J segment 5 bases; nucleotides outside the gene matches: 7. The length of the CDR3 is 15 residues. CDR3 sequence reads: CASSPAGLVLETQYF. In nucleotides, the CDR3 is TGTGCCAGCTCACCAGCGGGACTAGTACTGGAGACCCAGTACTTC.

This clonotype appeared many times. This sequence joins TRBV6-2 or TRBV6-3 and TRBJ2-2; D possibly corresponds to TRBD1 (6 bases). CDR1 and CDR2 (germline): MNHEY, SVGEGT. V was shortened by 5 bases and J by 1 base, with 11 bases between the two germline ends. The CDR3 extends over 15 amino acids. The CDR3 sequence is CASSEFRGNTGELFF. CDR3 coding DNA: TGTGCCAGCAGTGAATTCAGGGGGAACACCGGGGAGCTGTTTTTT.

This clonotype was counted ten times or more. J is TRBJ2-4 and V is TRBV29-1; D might be TRBD1 or TRBD2, each matching 5 bases. CDR1 SQVTM and CDR2 ANQGSEA come from the germline V gene. The CDR3 contains 15 residues. The germline V and J ends were trimmed by 1 base and 4 bases, with 14 bases remaining between them. As DNA, the CDR3 is TGCAGCGTTGAAGTCCCCCGGGGCATTAAAAACATTCAGTACTTC. Its translation is CSVEVPRGIKNIQYF.

This clonotype appeared many times. The rearrangement uses TRBV28 and TRBJ1-4; TRBD1 matches 7 bases. The V gene end was trimmed by 6 bases and the J gene end by 10 bases; junction bases not matched to a gene: 11. Germline CDR1 reads MDHEN; CDR2 reads SYDVKM. The CDR3 runs 14 residues. In DNA form, the CDR3 reads TGTGCCAGCAGCGAGGGGGCAGAGAGGATAAAACTGTTTTTT. This gives the protein CASSEGAERIKLFF.

As to this clonotype: A far bigger clonotype differs at one base, so this is likely a read error. The V and J genes are TRBV27 and TRBJ1-5; D not certain. The CDR3 has 12 amino acids. CDR1 is MNHEY and CDR2 is SMNVEV in the germline V gene (reference sequence). The CDR3 DNA reads TGTGCCTGCAGTTTAGGCAGTCAGCCCCAGCATTTT. It codes for CACSLGSQPQHF.

CDR3 loop: CSATQSGRYYGYTF. The CDR3 DNA reads TGCAGCGCCACTCAATCCGGACGGTACTATGGCTACACCTTC. The chain uses TRBV29-1 and TRBJ1-2, with D unresolved. Germline CDR1 and CDR2: SQVTM and ANQGSEA. The CDR3 extends over 14 amino acids. With 7 bases removed from V and 3 bases from J, the gap between germline ends came to 18 bases.

This clonotype has just a few counts. V gene TRBV5-1 combines with J gene TRBJ1-1; D is possibly TRBD1 (6 bases). Germline assignment: CDR1 SGHRS and CDR2 YFSETQ. This CDR3 spans 17 amino acids. Trimming stripped 7 bases from V and 5 bases from J, with 27 bases between. The DNA of the CDR3 is TGCGCCAGCTACGGTGTAGGCAGAGGGGGTGTGGAGACTGAAGCTTTCTTT. It codes for CASYGVGRGGVETEAFF. Filled out from reference TRBV5-1 and TRBJ1-1, the complete variable domain reads KAGVTQTPRYLIKTRGQQVTLSCSPISGHRSVSWYQQTPGQGLQFLFEYFSETQRNKGNFPGRFSGRQFSNSRSEMNVSTLELGDSALYLCASYGVGRGGVETEAFFGQGTRLTVV.

This rearrangement joins TRBV19 to TRBJ2-5; D might be TRBD1 (5 bases). V shed 0 bases and J shed 5 bases, with 16 bases lying between them. This CDR3 is 16 amino acids long. CDR1 is LNHDA, CDR2 SQIVND, per germline (reference sequence). CDR3: CASSIDGAVRWETQYF. The CDR3 DNA sequence: TGTGCCAGTAGTATAGATGGGGCCGTACGGTGGGAGACCCAGTACTTC.

This clonotype was counted at least ten times. V is TRBV6-1 and J is TRBJ2-1; 8 nucleotides agree with TRBD1. V gave up 5 bases and J gave up 3 bases; unmatched junction bases: 12. The germline V gene encodes CDR1 MNHNS and CDR2 SASEGT. This CDR3 is 17 amino acids long. CDR3 DNA: TGTGCCAGCAGTTACGGTGCAGGGGGCTTGAACTACAATGAGCAGTTCTTC. Amino acid sequence: CASSYGAGGLNYNEQFF.

This clonotype was detected many times. The V call is TRBV5-6, the J call TRBJ2-3; 10 nucleotides agree with TRBD1. The CDR3 is 15 residues long. V gave up 3 bases and J gave up 2 bases; unmatched junction bases: 3. Germline V gene lookup returns CDR1 SGHDT and CDR2 YYEEEE. CDR3 coding DNA: TGTGCCAGCAGCTCGGGACAGGGGTTCACAGATACGCAGTATTTT. Its translation: CASSSGQGFTDTQYF.

Concerning this clonotype: A read error likely explains this, since a far larger clone differs by one base. The rearrangement uses TRBV6-5 and TRBJ2-1, with 12 bases aligning to TRBD2. V trimming: 0 bases; J trimming: 10 bases; junction bases outside the gene matches: 10. The V gene's germline CDR1 is MNHEY and CDR2 SVGAGI. The CDR3 has 17 amino acids. The CDR3 DNA is TGTGCCAGCAGTTACTCCCCTACTAGCGGGAGGCCCTACGAGCAGTTCTTC. Residues: CASSYSPTSGRPYEQFF.

This clonotype has at least ten counts. The V call is TRBV6-1, the J call TRBJ2-1, with TRBD2 identical over 9 bases. CDR3 length: 14 residues. The V gene's germline CDR1 is MNHNS and CDR2 SASEGT. J was trimmed by 6 bases and V by 4 bases; bases with no gene match: 4. CDR3 sequence reads: CASSVGTSLNEQFF. CDR3 DNA: TGTGCCAGCAGTGTCGGGACTAGCCTCAATGAGCAGTTCTTC.